This T cell receptor (beta chain) emerged from a study of identical twins. General study findings and limits: For out-of-frame alpha sequences shared by twins, low generation probability was in excess.

Healthy Caucasians supplied all donations. TCRdb passed the 5' RACE reads through MiXCR, listing each CDR3 protein once. This repertoire shows roughly 200,000 distinct CDR3 sequences, less than 8% found once; its top ten account for roughly 2%. The CDR3 runs to 13 residues. Trimming stripped 6 bases from V and 2 bases from J, with 13 bases between. Germline V lookup: CDR1 DFQATT, CDR2 SNEGSKA (reference sequence). There are a few counts of this clonotype. Antigen specificity is unknown. This same sample was also part of a study on yellow fever vaccine responses in identical twins.

The chain joins TRBV20-1 to TRBJ2-5, with D unclear. The sequencing input was memory (CD45RO+) T cells sorted from blood. This clonotype originated in a young woman in good health. In DNA, the CDR3 is TGCAGTGCCCCGCCCTTAGCTCAAGAGACCCAGTACTTC. This codes for CSAPPLAQETQYF.